A selection of T cell receptor beta chains follows, all from one sample in a study of cytomegalovirus exposure and HLA in healthy donors. Measured with immunoSEQ multiplex PCR; TCRdb has only the in-frame clones, and not every one. This sample has about 120,000 clones, with approximately 75% found just once. Input material: PBMCs. The receptors derive from a man between 25 and 39 years old in good health and CMV-seronegative. Each CDR3 is given with its conserved first and last residue.

J gene | V gene | CDR3 length | CDR3 protein
TRBJ2-2 | TRBV28 | 16 | CASSLSPRADTGELFF
TRBJ1-4 | TRBV2 | 14 | CASNRESINEKLFF
TRBJ2-7 | TRBV6-1 | 16 | CASSDLRGGRRYEQYF
TRBJ2-7 | TRBV6-1 | 13 | CASSEGYGYEQYF
TRBJ2-1 | TRBV4-1 | 13 | CASSRGDGSEQFF
TRBJ1-2 | TRBV5-6 | 15 | CASSLARGTNYGYTF
TRBJ1-2 | TRBV28 | 14 | CASSKHDREDGYTF
TRBJ1-4 | TRBV11-2 | 15 | CASSFYRATNEKLFF
TRBJ1-1 | TRBV7-8 | 12 | CASSLYEHEAFF
TRBJ1-1 | TRBV7-2 | 13 | CASSPLMGRSAFF
TRBJ2-3 | TRBV19 | 14 | CASSARQGTDTQYF
TRBJ1-3 | TRBV28 | 15 | CASSTRQGLGNTIYF
TRBJ2-7 | TRBV4-1 | 14 | CASSPGLGAYEQYF
TRBJ1-5 | TRBV28 | 17 | CASSLYGKAGINQPQHF
TRBJ2-7 | TRBV5-1 | 14 | CASSLGQGEDEQYF
TRBJ2-7 | TRBV13 | 18 | CASSQTHRDRSLTYEQYF
TRBJ1-6 | TRBV7-6 | 15 | CASSVNRGRDSPLHF
TRBJ2-3 | TRBV4-2 | 15 | CASSLEGGPTDTQYF
TRBJ1-5 | TRBV7-8 | 14 | CASSLAGFNQPQHF
TRBJ1-2 | TRBV28 | 14 | CASLDRGNILRYTF
TRBJ1-2 | TRBV10-3 | 13 | CAIPGYQEYGYTF
TRBJ1-1 | TRBV9 | 13 | CASSGQSNTEAFF
TRBJ2-5 | TRBV10-1 | 14 | CASSDWGVGETQYF
TRBJ2-1 | TRBV5-1 | 15 | CASSLTSGVYNEQFF
TRBJ2-7 | TRBV5-6 | 18 | CASRGRGRGHLWAVEQYF
TRBJ2-1 | TRBV27 | 14 | CASSQYRGLNEQFF
TRBJ2-2 | TRBV10-3 | 16 | CAISEFTGPGTGELFF
TRBJ1-3 | TRBV5-5 | 16 | CASSLDRGRSGNTIYF
TRBJ1-2 | TRBV18 | 15 | CASSPLTNRIYGYTF
TRBJ1-2 | TRBV19 | 14 | CASSMGQIGYGYTF
TRBJ1-1 | TRBV19 | 13 | CASSNQGRTEAFF
TRBJ2-2 | TRBV6-5 | 15 | CASSARPSNTGELFF
TRBJ1-5 | TRBV7-9 | 15 | CASSWGLTGNQPQHF
TRBJ1-1 | TRBV7-6 | 18 | CASSLGLSAGHNSEEAFF
TRBJ2-2 | TRBV28 | 15 | CASSRTGMDTGELFF
TRBJ2-1 | TRBV5-6 | 17 | CASSPPGQAGFHNEQFF
TRBJ2-2 | TRBV5-1 | 14 | CASSPGQFTGELFF
TRBJ2-1 | TRBV5-1 | 15 | CASSLEASRLNEQFF
TRBJ2-5 | TRBV7-2 | 15 | CASSLRGQVQETQYF
TRBJ1-1 | TRBV19 | 14 | CASSRDRLNTEAFF
TRBJ2-7 | TRBV7-3 | 14 | CARLEGAEAVEQYF
TRBJ2-2 | TRBV28 | 19 | CASSRSGLAGGRAAGELFF
TRBJ1-2 | TRBV28 | 16 | CASTEQGTRLGYGYTF
TRBJ2-1 | TRBV19 | 13 | CASGTLGTNEQFF
TRBJ2-7 | TRBV7-9 | 13 | CASSRGGANEQYF
TRBJ1-5 | TRBV12-5 | 16 | CASGFGQAACNQPQHF